This note documents a single T cell receptor beta chain sequence. Its antigen is unknown. This specimen belongs to a study of a mutant IDH1 vaccine in newly diagnosed glioma. Across the whole study: V12 fell at week 35 and V13, the study end, at week 47.

Assay: immunoSEQ multiplex PCR; the TCRdb copy retains only in-frame clones and omits some. Of about 68,000 clones listed, roughly 83% are singletons. Regarding time point: week 35, safety follow-up. The vaccine gave 300 ug of a 20-mer mutant IDH1 peptide subcutaneously per dose. Germline CDR1 reads SGHTA; CDR2 reads FQGNSA. The CDR3 spans 16 residues. The ends lost 1 base at V and 5 bases at J; junction bases unmatched: 4. The chain carries TRBV7-2 and TRBJ1-5, with 11 bases lining up with TRBD1. Sample: PBMCs, taken from a glioma patient whose treatment included an IDH1 peptide vaccine. This TCR was sampled from a man aged 18-30 years with glioma. The CDR3 protein is CASSLVGTGGYQPQHF. The CDR3 coding sequence is TGTGCCAGCAGCTTAGTCGGGACAGGGGGTTATCAGCCCCAGCATTTT.